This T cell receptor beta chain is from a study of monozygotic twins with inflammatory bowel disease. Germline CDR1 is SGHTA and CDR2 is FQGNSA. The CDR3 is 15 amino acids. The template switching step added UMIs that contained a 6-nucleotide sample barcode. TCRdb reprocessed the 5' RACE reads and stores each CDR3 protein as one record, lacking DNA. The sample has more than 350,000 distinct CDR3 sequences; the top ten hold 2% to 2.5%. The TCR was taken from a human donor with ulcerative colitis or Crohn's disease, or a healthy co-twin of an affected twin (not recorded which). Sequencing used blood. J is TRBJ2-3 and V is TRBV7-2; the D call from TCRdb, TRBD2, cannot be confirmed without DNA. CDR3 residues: CASSPAGGATDTQYF.